These T cell receptor beta chains were read from a single sample in a study of blood T cell repertoires in COVID-19. Produced via immunoSEQ multiplex PCR; TCRdb's table is partial and in-frame only. The table includes 100,000 or so clones, 87% detected once. The sequencing input was peripheral blood. These receptors all stem from a woman under 40 with acute or convalescent COVID-19. Each CDR3 is given with its conserved first and last residue. Fields, in order: D gene, clone size, J gene, V gene, CDR3 DNA, CDR3 protein. The D gene is left open where the match is weak. Where a row states a size, it is once, few, many or the class of an expanded clone; other rows omit it.

d_gene: NA
abundance: NA
j_gene: TRBJ2-7
v_gene: TRBV5-1
CDR3nt: TGCGCCAGCAGCTTCGGGGAAAACGGATACGAGCAGTACTTC
CDR3aa: CASSFGENGYEQYF

d_gene: NA
abundance: NA
j_gene: TRBJ1-5
v_gene: TRBV15
CDR3nt: TGTGCCACCAGTGAGTACCCGGCGGGGGCAAATCAGCCCCAGCATTTT
CDR3aa: CATSEYPAGANQPQHF

d_gene: NA
abundance: NA
j_gene: TRBJ2-3
v_gene: TRBV25-1
CDR3nt: TGTGCCAGCAGTGACAGGCTCACAGCGCAGTATTTT
CDR3aa: CASSDRLTAQYF

d_gene: NA
abundance: NA
j_gene: TRBJ2-1
v_gene: TRBV28
CDR3nt: TGTGCCAGCAGGGCTAGCTCCTACAATGAGCAGTTCTTC
CDR3aa: CASRASSYNEQFF

d_gene: NA
abundance: once
j_gene: TRBJ2-1
v_gene: TRBV7-2
CDR3nt: TGTGCCAGCAGCTTAGTCGGGGGAGATGAGCAGTTCTTC
CDR3aa: CASSLVGGDEQFF

d_gene: NA
abundance: NA
j_gene: TRBJ1-6
v_gene: TRBV6-5
CDR3nt: TGTGCCAGCACGGAGTCAAGATCACCACCCCTCCACTTT
CDR3aa: CASTESRSPPLHF

d_gene: NA
abundance: NA
j_gene: TRBJ2-7
v_gene: TRBV5-6
CDR3nt: TGTGCCAGCAGCTCTGACAGCTACGAGCAGTACTTC
CDR3aa: CASSSDSYEQYF

d_gene: NA
abundance: NA
j_gene: TRBJ1-5
v_gene: TRBV28
CDR3nt: TGTGCCAGCAGTTTAACCCGGGGGGCGAATCAGCCCCAGCATTTT
CDR3aa: CASSLTRGANQPQHF

d_gene: NA
abundance: NA
j_gene: TRBJ1-6
v_gene: TRBV2
CDR3nt: TGTGCCAGCAGGTTCGGGAGGGATTCACCCCTCCACTTT
CDR3aa: CASRFGRDSPLHF

d_gene: NA
abundance: NA
j_gene: TRBJ1-4
v_gene: TRBV9
CDR3nt: TGTGCCAGCAGCCCGACCTCAGGGAATGAAAAACTGTTTTTT
CDR3aa: CASSPTSGNEKLFF

d_gene: TRBD2
abundance: NA
j_gene: TRBJ2-5
v_gene: TRBV19
CDR3nt: TGTGCCAGTAGTATCACCCGGGCTAGCGGGAAGACCCAGTACTTC
CDR3aa: CASSITRASGKTQYF

d_gene: NA
abundance: NA
j_gene: TRBJ2-6
v_gene: TRBV24-1
CDR3nt: TGTGCCACCAGTGATACAGGGTCTGGGGCCAACGTCCTGACTTTC
CDR3aa: CATSDTGSGANVLTF

d_gene: TRBD2
abundance: NA
j_gene: TRBJ2-5
v_gene: TRBV5-1
CDR3nt: TGCGCCAGCAGGACTAGCGGGGGGTACGAGACCCAGTACTTC
CDR3aa: CASRTSGGYETQYF

d_gene: NA
abundance: NA
j_gene: TRBJ2-7
v_gene: TRBV19
CDR3nt: TGTGCCAGTAGTATATTACACAGGACCTACGAGCAGTACTTC
CDR3aa: CASSILHRTYEQYF

d_gene: NA
abundance: NA
j_gene: TRBJ1-1
v_gene: TRBV11-3
CDR3nt: TGTGCCAGCAGCACCACGTCGGCATCGGGTACTGAAGCTTTCTTT
CDR3aa: CASSTTSASGTEAFF

d_gene: NA
abundance: NA
j_gene: TRBJ1-2
v_gene: TRBV7-2
CDR3nt: TGTGCCAGCAGCCCGGCGGGGGTGGACTATGGCTACACCTTC
CDR3aa: CASSPAGVDYGYTF

d_gene: NA
abundance: NA
j_gene: TRBJ1-1
v_gene: TRBV7-8
CDR3nt: TGTGCCAGCAGCTTAGTCCCCCCCGCAGCTGAAGCTTTCTTT
CDR3aa: CASSLVPPAAEAFF

d_gene: NA
abundance: NA
j_gene: TRBJ1-6
v_gene: TRBV2
CDR3nt: TGTGCCAGCGCGGGGGGACATACGAATTCACCCCTCCACTTT
CDR3aa: CASAGGHTNSPLHF

d_gene: NA
abundance: NA
j_gene: TRBJ1-2
v_gene: TRBV29-1
CDR3nt: TGCAGCGTTGGTTTAGGGGCCCGGGACTATGGCTACACCTTC
CDR3aa: CSVGLGARDYGYTF

d_gene: NA
abundance: NA
j_gene: TRBJ2-1
v_gene: TRBV4-1
CDR3nt: TGCGCCAGCAGCCAAGGCACAGGGTACAATGAGCAGTTCTTC
CDR3aa: CASSQGTGYNEQFF

d_gene: TRBD2
abundance: NA
j_gene: TRBJ2-1
v_gene: TRBV7-9
CDR3nt: TGTGCCAGCAGGGGAGGGTTCATCGATGAGCAGTTCTTC
CDR3aa: CASRGGFIDEQFF

d_gene: NA
abundance: NA
j_gene: TRBJ2-2
v_gene: TRBV12-3/TRBV12-4
CDR3nt: TGTGCCAGCAGCCCAAACACCGGGGAGCTGTTTTTT
CDR3aa: CASSPNTGELFF

d_gene: TRBD1
abundance: NA
j_gene: TRBJ1-6
v_gene: TRBV6-5
CDR3nt: TGTGCCAGCAGGGCCCAGGACAGGGAGGGTTCACCCCTCCACTTT
CDR3aa: CASRAQDREGSPLHF

d_gene: NA
abundance: NA
j_gene: TRBJ2-3
v_gene: TRBV7-2
CDR3nt: TGTGCCAGCAGCTTGGCCCGAGATACGCAGTATTTT
CDR3aa: CASSLARDTQYF

d_gene: NA
abundance: NA
j_gene: TRBJ1-1
v_gene: TRBV7-9
CDR3nt: TGTGCCAGCAGCTTAGACCTGAGGGAAGCTTTCTTT
CDR3aa: CASSLDLREAFF

d_gene: NA
abundance: NA
j_gene: TRBJ1-1
v_gene: TRBV11-3
CDR3nt: TGTGCCAGCTCTCCCCTCGCAAGTAACATGAACACTGAAGCTTTCTTT
CDR3aa: CASSPLASNMNTEAFF

d_gene: TRBD1
abundance: once
j_gene: TRBJ2-3
v_gene: TRBV10-3
CDR3nt: TGTGCCATCAGTGATGTCGGGACAGAATTTTATACGCAGTATTTT
CDR3aa: CAISDVGTEFYTQYF

d_gene: TRBD1
abundance: NA
j_gene: TRBJ2-3
v_gene: TRBV5-1
CDR3nt: TGCGCCAGCAGCTTGCCCTCCGGACAGGGTGGAGCAGATACGCAGTATTTT
CDR3aa: CASSLPSGQGGADTQYF

d_gene: NA
abundance: NA
j_gene: TRBJ2-1
v_gene: TRBV6-6
CDR3nt: TGTGCCAGCAGCCTTGGACTAAGTGAGCAGTTCTTC
CDR3aa: CASSLGLSEQFF

d_gene: NA
abundance: NA
j_gene: TRBJ1-6
v_gene: TRBV27
CDR3nt: TGTGCCAGCAGTTACAGGGCCTCATCGATCGATTCACCCCTCCACTTT
CDR3aa: CASSYRASSIDSPLHF

d_gene: NA
abundance: NA
j_gene: TRBJ2-3
v_gene: TRBV6-5
CDR3nt: TGTGCCAGCAGGAACGGACTATGGGGCCCAGATACGCAGTATTTT
CDR3aa: CASRNGLWGPDTQYF

d_gene: TRBD1
abundance: NA
j_gene: TRBJ1-2
v_gene: TRBV28
CDR3nt: TGTGCCAGCAGAACAGCAGGGGGTCAGGGCTACACCTTC
CDR3aa: CASRTAGGQGYTF

d_gene: NA
abundance: once
j_gene: TRBJ2-7
v_gene: TRBV5-1
CDR3nt: TGCGCCAGGATATTACGGACAGCAAGCTACGAGCAGTACTTC
CDR3aa: CARILRTASYEQYF

d_gene: TRBD1
abundance: NA
j_gene: TRBJ2-1
v_gene: TRBV7-3
CDR3nt: TGTGCCAGCAGCCCAGGGGGCTGGGATGAGCAGTTCTTC
CDR3aa: CASSPGGWDEQFF

d_gene: NA
abundance: NA
j_gene: TRBJ2-3
v_gene: TRBV9
CDR3nt: TGTGCCAGCAGCGTAGGTACAGGGAAAATCACAGATACGCAGTATTTT
CDR3aa: CASSVGTGKITDTQYF

d_gene: TRBD1
abundance: once
j_gene: TRBJ2-1
v_gene: TRBV7-9
CDR3nt: TGTGCCAGCAGCTTAGCGCAGGGACAGTACAACTCCTACAATGAGCAGTTCTTC
CDR3aa: CASSLAQGQYNSYNEQFF

d_gene: TRBD2
abundance: NA
j_gene: TRBJ2-1
v_gene: TRBV11-3
CDR3nt: TGTGCCAGCAGCGCTCGACTAGCGGGGGGCCGTGGTGAGCAGTTCTTC
CDR3aa: CASSARLAGGRGEQFF

d_gene: NA
abundance: NA
j_gene: TRBJ1-5
v_gene: TRBV5-8
CDR3nt: TGTGCCACCCGAACAGCGGGCAATCAGCCCCAGCATTTT
CDR3aa: CATRTAGNQPQHF

d_gene: TRBD2
abundance: NA
j_gene: TRBJ2-7
v_gene: TRBV2
CDR3nt: TGTGCCAGCAGCTTTTTCCCCGGGACTAGCGTCGAGCAGTACTTC
CDR3aa: CASSFFPGTSVEQYF

d_gene: TRBD2
abundance: NA
j_gene: TRBJ2-2
v_gene: TRBV7-9
CDR3nt: TGTGCCAGCAGCCGGACTAGCGGGGGTTTCACCGGGGAGCTGTTTTTT
CDR3aa: CASSRTSGGFTGELFF

d_gene: NA
abundance: NA
j_gene: TRBJ2-1
v_gene: TRBV2
CDR3nt: TGTGCCAGCAGTGAAGCCCGACAGTCGCGCTACAATGAGCAGTTCTTC
CDR3aa: CASSEARQSRYNEQFF

d_gene: TRBD1
abundance: NA
j_gene: TRBJ1-3
v_gene: TRBV12-5
CDR3nt: TGTGCTAGTGGTTTGGTACTGGGACAGGGGATCTCTGGAAACACCATATATTTT
CDR3aa: CASGLVLGQGISGNTIYF

d_gene: TRBD1
abundance: NA
j_gene: TRBJ2-1
v_gene: TRBV4-1
CDR3nt: TGCGCCAGCAGCCGCGCCGACAGGGGAGATGAGCAGTTCTTC
CDR3aa: CASSRADRGDEQFF

d_gene: TRBD1
abundance: once
j_gene: TRBJ2-1
v_gene: TRBV27
CDR3nt: TGTGCCAGCAGTTCAGGGGGAAATGAGCAGTTCTTC
CDR3aa: CASSSGGNEQFF